This T cell receptor beta chain comes out of a study of T cells after yellow fever vaccination. Across the whole study: SMART-Seq v4 Ultra Low Input served to prepare low-cell-number fractions.

This clonotype was detected many times. No antigen is known for it. Study results and limitations: Re-detected after boosting: most primary clones, 95% to 98% of CD4 and over 80% of CD8. When the response was secondary, it was weaker but reached its peak faster, day 5 versus 15.

As TCR cDNA was made by 5'RACE template switching, a universal primer site and UMIs were added. Via MiXCR, TCRdb re-called the 5' RACE reads, giving one row per CDR3 protein. The sample contains around 360,000 distinct CDR3 sequences, 11% of which appear only once. V lost 1 base to trimming and J lost 4 bases, with 7 bases between them. Germline V gives CDR1 MGHRA, CDR2 YSYEKL. CDR3 length: 14 residues. The chain employs TRBV4-1 and TRBJ2-2; D gene ambiguous. Specimen: PBMCs, collected on the day of the first yellow fever vaccination. The source of this sequence is a man between 18 and 29 years old who received the YFV17D yellow fever vaccine. Written as DNA, the CDR3 is TGCGCCAGCAGCCAAGCCCCTGTCACCGGGGAGCTGTTTTTT. This sequence encodes CASSQAPVTGELFF.